The 8 T cell receptor beta chains presented below share a single source sample, sequenced in a study of blood T cell repertoires in COVID-19. The assay was immunoSEQ multiplex PCR, and TCRdb's table has in-frame clones only and misses some. Of roughly 110,000 clones listed, 81% are singletons. Sequencing was done on a sample of peripheral blood. The receptors originated from a man aged 45-65 years with acute or convalescent COVID-19.

The V and J genes are TRBV7-9 and TRBJ1-6, with unresolved D. The CDR3 totals 15 residues. V shed 2 bases and J shed 5 bases, with 10 bases lying between them. CDR1 and CDR2 (germline): SEHNR, FQNEAQ (reference sequence). This CDR3 is CASSLPGPNNSPLHF. CDR3 nucleotide sequence: TGTGCCAGCAGCTTACCAGGTCCGAATAATTCACCCCTCCACTTT.

The CDR3 region is CAWSVGTVNEKLFF. CDR3 nucleotides: TGTGCCTGGAGTGTGGGGACAGTTAATGAAAAACTGTTTTTT. The V gene is TRBV30, the J gene TRBJ1-4; 7 bases align to TRBD1. The germline CDR1 and CDR2 sequences are GTSNPN and SVGIG (reference sequence). V shed 0 bases, J shed 4 bases, and the junction held 2 bases outside the gene matches. There are 14 residues in the CDR3.

The sample holds a few counts of this clone. This chain joins TRBV5-1 and TRBJ2-3; perhaps TRBD2 as D (6 bases). The CDR3 totals 15 residues. Germline values: CDR1 SGHRS, CDR2 YFSETQ. The germline V and J ends were trimmed by 4 bases and 5 bases, with 17 bases remaining between them. The CDR3 here is CASSTIGGPKDTQYF. DNA of the CDR3: TGCGCCAGCAGCACAATCGGGGGTCCCAAAGATACGCAGTATTTT.

This chain connects TRBV29-1 to TRBJ1-2; the D is unclear. V lost 3 bases and J lost 8, with 13 bases in between. The CDR3 has 12 amino acids. CDR1 is SQVTM, CDR2 ANQGSEA, per germline. The CDR3 here is CSVDPGMRGYTF. CDR3 nucleotide sequence: TGCAGCGTTGATCCGGGTATGAGGGGCTACACCTTC. Filled out from reference TRBV29-1 and TRBJ1-2, the complete variable domain reads SAVISQKPSRDICQRGTSLTIQCQVDSQVTMMFWYRQQPGQSLTLIATANQGSEATYESGFVIDKFPISRPNLTFSTLTVSNMSPEDSSIYLCSVDPGMRGYTFGSGTRLTVV.

The gene calls are TRBV29-1 and TRBJ1-2, with TRBD1 matching 11 bases. Germline CDR1 is SQVTM and CDR2 is ANQGSEA. V trimming: 7 bases; J trimming: 8 bases; junction bases outside the gene matches: 3. This CDR3 is 11 amino acids long. CDR3 region: CSADRGRGYTF. The CDR3 nucleotides are TGCAGCGCGGACAGGGGGCGAGGCTACACCTTC.

The chain carries TRBV18 and TRBJ1-2; 7 nucleotides match TRBD1. Trimming at V came to 4 bases and at J to 8 bases, leaving 16 bases not matched to a gene. Germline-derived CDR1 and CDR2 are KGHSH and LQKENI. CDR3 length: 16 residues. The CDR3 loop reads CASSRLTSGTEKGYTF. CDR3 coding DNA: TGTGCCAGCTCACGCCTAACTTCCGGGACAGAGAAAGGCTACACCTTC. Full variable domain (rest looked up from reference TRBV18 and TRBJ1-2): NAGVMQNPRHLVRRRGQEARLRCSPMKGHSHVYWYRQLPEEGLKFMVYLQKENIIDESGMPKERFSAEFPKEGPSILRIQQVVRGDSAAYFCASSRLTSGTEKGYTFGSGTRLTVV.

V usage is TRBV5-1 and J usage is TRBJ2-7, with D tentatively TRBD1 (5 bases). V was trimmed by 4 bases and J by 7 bases, leaving 12 bases between them. The CDR3 extends over 12 amino acids. Germline V lookup: CDR1 SGHRS, CDR2 YFSETQ. The CDR3 nucleotides read TGCGCCAGCAGCGAAGGGGTAGGTGAGCAGTACTTC. Translated, it gives CASSEGVGEQYF.

This clone was seen only a few times. This rearrangement joins TRBV6-5 to TRBJ1-6; tentatively, D is TRBD1 (5 bases). Germline-derived CDR1 and CDR2 are MNHEY and SVGAGI. Between the trimmed V and J ends, which lost 7 bases and 10 bases, there was a span of 20 bases. The CDR3 runs to 15 residues. CDR3 in amino acids: CASKQKAQGGSPLHF. The CDR3 DNA sequence: TGTGCCAGCAAACAGAAAGCCCAGGGAGGGTCACCCCTCCACTTT.